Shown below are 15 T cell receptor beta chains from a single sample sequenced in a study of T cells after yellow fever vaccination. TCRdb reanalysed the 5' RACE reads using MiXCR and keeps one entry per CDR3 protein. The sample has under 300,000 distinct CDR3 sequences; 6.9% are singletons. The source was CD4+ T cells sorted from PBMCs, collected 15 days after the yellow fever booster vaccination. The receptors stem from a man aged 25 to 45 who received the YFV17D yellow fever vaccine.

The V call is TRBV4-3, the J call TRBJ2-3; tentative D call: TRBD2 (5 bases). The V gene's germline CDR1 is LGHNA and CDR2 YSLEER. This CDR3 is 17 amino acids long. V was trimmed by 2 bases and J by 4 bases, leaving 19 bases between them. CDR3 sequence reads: CASSQRKAVGGPDTQYF. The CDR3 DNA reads TGCGCCAGCAGCCAAAGGAAGGCCGTCGGAGGACCAGATACGCAGTATTTT.

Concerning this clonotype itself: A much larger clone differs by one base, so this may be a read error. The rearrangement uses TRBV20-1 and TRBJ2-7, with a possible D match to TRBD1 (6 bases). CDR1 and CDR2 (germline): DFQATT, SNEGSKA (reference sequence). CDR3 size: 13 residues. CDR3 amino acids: CSASHGTTYEQDF. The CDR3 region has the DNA TGCAGTGCTAGCCACGGGACAACCTACGAGCAGGACTTC.

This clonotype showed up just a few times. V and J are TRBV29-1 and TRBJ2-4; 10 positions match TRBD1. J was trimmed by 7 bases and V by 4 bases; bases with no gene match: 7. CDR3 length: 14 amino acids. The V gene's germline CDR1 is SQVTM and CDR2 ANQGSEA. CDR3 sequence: CSVGGDRGVNIQYF. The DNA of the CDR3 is TGCAGCGTTGGAGGGGACAGGGGAGTGAACATTCAGTACTTC.

CDR3: CSATTPTGGGTEAFF. The CDR3 coding sequence is TGCAGTGCTACCACACCAACAGGGGGCGGTACTGAAGCTTTCTTT. This sequence joins TRBV20-1 and TRBJ1-1; TRBD1 agrees at 9 bases. The CDR3 length is 15 residues. Germline loops: CDR1 DFQATT, CDR2 SNEGSKA (reference sequence). The ends lost 4 bases at V and 5 bases at J; junction bases unmatched: 11.

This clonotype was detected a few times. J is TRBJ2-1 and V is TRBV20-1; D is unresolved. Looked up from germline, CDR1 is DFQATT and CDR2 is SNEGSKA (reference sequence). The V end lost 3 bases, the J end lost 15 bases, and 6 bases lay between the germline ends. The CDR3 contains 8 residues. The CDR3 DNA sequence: TGCAGTGCTAGTTTTGGGTTCTTC. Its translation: CSASFGFF.

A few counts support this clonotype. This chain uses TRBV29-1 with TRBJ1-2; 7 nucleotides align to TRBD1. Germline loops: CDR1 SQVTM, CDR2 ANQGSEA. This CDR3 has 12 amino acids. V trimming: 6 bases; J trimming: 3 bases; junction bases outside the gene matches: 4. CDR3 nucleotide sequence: TGCAGCGTCACACAGGGGTACTATGGCTACACCTTC. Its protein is CSVTQGYYGYTF.

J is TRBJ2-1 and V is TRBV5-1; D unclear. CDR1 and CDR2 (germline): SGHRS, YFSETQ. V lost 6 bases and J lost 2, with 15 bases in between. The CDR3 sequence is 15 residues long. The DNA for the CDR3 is TGCGCCAGCACCAATCCGCCTCCCACCTACAATGAGCAGTTCTTC. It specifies CASTNPPPTYNEQFF.

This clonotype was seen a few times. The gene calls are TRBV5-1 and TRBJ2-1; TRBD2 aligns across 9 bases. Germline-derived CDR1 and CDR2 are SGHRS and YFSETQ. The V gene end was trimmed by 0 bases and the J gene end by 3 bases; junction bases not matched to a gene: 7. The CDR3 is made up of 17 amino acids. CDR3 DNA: TGCGCCAGCAGCTTGGCCGTAGCGGGAGCGATCTACAATGAGCAGTTCTTC. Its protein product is CASSLAVAGAIYNEQFF.

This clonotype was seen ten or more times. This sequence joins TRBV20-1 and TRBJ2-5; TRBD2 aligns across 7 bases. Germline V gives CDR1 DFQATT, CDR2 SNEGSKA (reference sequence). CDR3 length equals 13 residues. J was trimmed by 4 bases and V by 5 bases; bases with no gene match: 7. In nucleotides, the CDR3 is TGCAGTGCTCGGGCCTGGGGGGGAGAGACCCAGTACTTC. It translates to CSARAWGGETQYF.

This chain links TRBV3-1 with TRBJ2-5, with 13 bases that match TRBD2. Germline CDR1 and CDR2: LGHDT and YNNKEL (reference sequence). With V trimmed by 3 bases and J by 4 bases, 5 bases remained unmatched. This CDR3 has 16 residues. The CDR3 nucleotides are TGTGCCAGCAGCCAGGGGCGACTAGCGGGAGGAGAGACCCAGTACTTC. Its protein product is CASSQGRLAGGETQYF.

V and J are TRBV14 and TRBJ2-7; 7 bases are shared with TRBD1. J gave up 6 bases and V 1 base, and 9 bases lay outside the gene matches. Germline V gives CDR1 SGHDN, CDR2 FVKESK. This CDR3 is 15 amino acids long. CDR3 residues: CASSQGSGQVREQYF. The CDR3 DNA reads TGTGCCAGCAGCCAAGGTTCCGGACAGGTGCGCGAGCAGTACTTC.

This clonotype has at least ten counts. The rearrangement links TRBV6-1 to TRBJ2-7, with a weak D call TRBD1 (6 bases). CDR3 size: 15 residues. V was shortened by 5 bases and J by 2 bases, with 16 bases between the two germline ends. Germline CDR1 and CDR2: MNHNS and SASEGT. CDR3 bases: TGTGCCAGCAGTCAATCCCGCAGGGGAACCTACGAGCAGTACTTC. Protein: CASSQSRRGTYEQYF.

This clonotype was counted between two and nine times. Here the CDR3 DNA reads TGTGCCTGGGGTAGAAGGGGCGGCCAGCCCCAGCATTTT. This sequence encodes CAWGRRGGQPQHF. V and J are TRBV30 and TRBJ1-5; D may be TRBD1 (5 bases). This CDR3 is 13 amino acids long. The ends were cut back, 5 bases at V and 7 bases at J, with 15 bases in the middle. CDR1 and CDR2 from the germline V gene are GTSNPN and SVGIG (reference sequence). Using reference TRBV30 and TRBJ1-5 for the parts outside the CDR3, the full variable domain is SQTIHQWPATLVQPVGSPLSLECTVEGTSNPNLYWYRQAAGRGLQLLFYSVGIGQISSEVPQNLSASRPQDRQFILSSKKLLLSDSGFYLCAWGRRGGQPQHFGDGTRLSIL.

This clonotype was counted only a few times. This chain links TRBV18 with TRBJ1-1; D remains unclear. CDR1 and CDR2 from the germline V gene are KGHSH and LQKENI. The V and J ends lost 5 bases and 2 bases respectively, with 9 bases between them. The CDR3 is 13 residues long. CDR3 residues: CASSAAENTEAFF. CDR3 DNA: TGTGCCAGCTCAGCAGCGGAAAACACTGAAGCTTTCTTT. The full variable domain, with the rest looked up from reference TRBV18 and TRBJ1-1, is NAGVMQNPRHLVRRRGQEARLRCSPMKGHSHVYWYRQLPEEGLKFMVYLQKENIIDESGMPKERFSAEFPKEGPSILRIQQVVRGDSAAYFCASSAAENTEAFFGQGTRLTVV.

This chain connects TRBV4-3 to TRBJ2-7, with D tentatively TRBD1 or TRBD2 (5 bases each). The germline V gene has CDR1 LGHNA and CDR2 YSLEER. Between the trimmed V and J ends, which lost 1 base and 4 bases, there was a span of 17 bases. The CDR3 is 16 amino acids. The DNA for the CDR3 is TGCGCCAGCAGCCAAGGAGGTGGGGACCCAAGGTACGAGCAGTACTTC. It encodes CASSQGGGDPRYEQYF.